One T cell receptor (beta chain) is described in this entry. Time point specified: new active TB diagnosis, blood taken before or within 7 days of starting treatment. Produced via immunoSEQ multiplex PCR; TCRdb's table is partial and in-frame only. The top ten clones hold 1.1% to 1.5% of a sample with about 53,000 clones, roughly 96% of them seen once. This entry is derived from a study of T cells in tuberculosis. Across the whole study: Blood was taken before or within 7 days of anti-tuberculosis therapy.

Germline CDR1 is MDHEN and CDR2 is SYDVKM. Trimming stripped 7 bases from V and 0 bases from J, with 13 bases between. CDR3 length: 16 amino acids. Source: PBMCs, taken at tuberculosis diagnosis. This sequence joins TRBV28 and TRBJ2-6; perhaps TRBD2 as D (6 bases). The origin of this receptor is an adult with tuberculosis. The CDR3 nucleotides read TGTGCCAGCACCGCCGGGACTTACTCTGGGGCCAACGTCCTGACTTTC. This translates into CASTAGTYSGANVLTF.